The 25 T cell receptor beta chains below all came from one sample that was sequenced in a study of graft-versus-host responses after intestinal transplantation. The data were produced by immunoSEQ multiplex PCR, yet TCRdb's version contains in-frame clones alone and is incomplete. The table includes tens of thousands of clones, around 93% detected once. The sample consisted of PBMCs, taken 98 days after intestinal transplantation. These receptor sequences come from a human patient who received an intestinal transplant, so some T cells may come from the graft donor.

CDR3 nucleotide sequence: TGTGCCAGCATCGGTGACAGGGGAGAATCCTACGAGCAGTACTTC. It yields the protein CASIGDRGESYEQYF. This chain connects TRBV5-6 to TRBJ2-7, with 8 bases identical to TRBD1. V lost 6 bases to trimming and J lost 1 base; unmatched junction nucleotides: 9. This CDR3 region has 15 residues. The germline V gene has CDR1 SGHDT and CDR2 YYEEEE. Looking up the rest from reference TRBV5-6 and TRBJ2-7 gives the full variable domain: DAGVTQSPTHLIKTRGQQVTLRCSPKSGHDTVSWYQQALGQGPQFIFQYYEEEERQRGNFPDRFSGHQFPNYSSELNVNALLLGDSALYLCASIGDRGESYEQYFGPGTRLTVT.

CDR3 nucleotides: TGTGCCAGCAGCTCAGGGGGAACCAAAAACATTCAGTACTTC. Its translation: CASSSGGTKNIQYF. The chain combines TRBV7-2 with TRBJ2-4; TRBD1 matches 7 bases. The CDR3 is 14 residues long. Losses at the gene ends were 4 bases for V and 2 bases for J; bases not matched to a gene: 2. The germline CDR1 and CDR2 sequences are SGHTA and FQGNSA. The variable domain in full, completed from reference TRBV7-2 and TRBJ2-4, reads GAGVSQSPSNKVTEKGKDVELRCDPISGHTALYWYRQSLGQGLEFLIYFQGNSAPDKSGLPSDRFSAERTGGSVSTLTIQRTQQEDSAVYLCASSSGGTKNIQYFGAGTRLSVL.

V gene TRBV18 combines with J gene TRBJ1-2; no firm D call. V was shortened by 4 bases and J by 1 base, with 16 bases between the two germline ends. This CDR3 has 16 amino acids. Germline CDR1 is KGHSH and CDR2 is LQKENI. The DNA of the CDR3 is TGTGCCAGCTCACTCGTCCCATTGAGGGTTAACTATGGCTACACCTTC. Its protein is CASSLVPLRVNYGYTF.

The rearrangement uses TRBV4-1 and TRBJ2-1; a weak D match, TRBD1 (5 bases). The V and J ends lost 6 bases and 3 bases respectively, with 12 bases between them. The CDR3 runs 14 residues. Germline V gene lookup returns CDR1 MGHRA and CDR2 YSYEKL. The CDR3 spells CASRTADNYNEQFF. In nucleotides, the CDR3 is TGCGCCAGCAGGACAGCAGATAACTACAATGAGCAGTTCTTC.

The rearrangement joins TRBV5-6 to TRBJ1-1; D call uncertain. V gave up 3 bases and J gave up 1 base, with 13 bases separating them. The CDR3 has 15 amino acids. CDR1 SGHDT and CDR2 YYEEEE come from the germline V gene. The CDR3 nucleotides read TGTGCCAGCAGCTCCCTCATAACAGCGAACACTGAAGCTTTCTTT. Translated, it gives CASSSLITANTEAFF.

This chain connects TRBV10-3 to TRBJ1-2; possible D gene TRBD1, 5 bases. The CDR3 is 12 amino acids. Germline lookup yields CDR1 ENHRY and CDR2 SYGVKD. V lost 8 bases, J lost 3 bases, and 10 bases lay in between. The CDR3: CAIGGGDYGYTF. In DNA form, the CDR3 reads TGTGCCATCGGGGGTGGGGACTATGGCTACACCTTC.

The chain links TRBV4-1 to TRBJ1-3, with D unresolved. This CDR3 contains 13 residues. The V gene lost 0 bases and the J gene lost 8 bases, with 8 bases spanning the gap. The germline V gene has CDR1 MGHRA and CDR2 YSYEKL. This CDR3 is CASSQEGGYTIYF. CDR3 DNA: TGCGCCAGCAGCCAAGAAGGAGGATACACCATATATTTT.

CDR3 coding DNA: TGCGCCAGCAGTCGACAGGGAAGAGACTACGAGCAGTACTTC. This gives the protein CASSRQGRDYEQYF. The V call is TRBV10-2, the J call TRBJ2-7; 7 bases are a match to TRBD1. Per germline, CDR1 WSHSY and CDR2 SAAADI. Trimming at V came to 5 bases and at J to 3 bases, leaving 7 bases not matched to a gene. The CDR3 runs 14 residues.

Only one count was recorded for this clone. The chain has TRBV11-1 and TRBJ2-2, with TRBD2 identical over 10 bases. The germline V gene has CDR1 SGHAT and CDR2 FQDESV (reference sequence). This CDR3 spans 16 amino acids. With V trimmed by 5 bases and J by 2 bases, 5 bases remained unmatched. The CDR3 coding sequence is TGTGCCAGCAGCAGCCCTAGCGGGGGTAACACCGGGGAGCTGTTTTTT. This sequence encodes CASSSPSGGNTGELFF. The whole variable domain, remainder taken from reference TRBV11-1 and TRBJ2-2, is EAEVAQSPRYKITEKSQAVAFWCDPISGHATLYWYRQILGQGPELLVQFQDESVVDDSQLPKDRFSAERLKGVDSTLKIQPAELGDSAMYLCASSSPSGGNTGELFFGEGSRLTVL.

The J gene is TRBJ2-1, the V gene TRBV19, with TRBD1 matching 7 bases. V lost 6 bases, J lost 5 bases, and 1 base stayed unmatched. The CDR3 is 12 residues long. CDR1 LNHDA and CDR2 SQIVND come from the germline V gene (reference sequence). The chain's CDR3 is CASSQGDNEQFF. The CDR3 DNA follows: TGTGCCAGTAGCCAGGGGGACAATGAGCAGTTCTTC.

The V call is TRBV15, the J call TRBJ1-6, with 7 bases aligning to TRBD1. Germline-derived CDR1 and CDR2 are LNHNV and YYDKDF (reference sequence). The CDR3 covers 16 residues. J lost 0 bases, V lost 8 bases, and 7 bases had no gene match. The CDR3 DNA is TGTGCCACCGCACGACAGGGAAGCTCCTATAATTCACCCCTCCACTTT. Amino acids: CATARQGSSYNSPLHF.

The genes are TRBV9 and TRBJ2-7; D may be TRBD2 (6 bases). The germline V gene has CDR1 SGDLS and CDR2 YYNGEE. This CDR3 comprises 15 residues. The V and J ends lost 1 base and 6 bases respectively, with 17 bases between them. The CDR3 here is CASSVWDSPEGEQYF. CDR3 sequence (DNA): TGTGCCAGCAGCGTATGGGACTCCCCAGAAGGCGAGCAGTACTTC.

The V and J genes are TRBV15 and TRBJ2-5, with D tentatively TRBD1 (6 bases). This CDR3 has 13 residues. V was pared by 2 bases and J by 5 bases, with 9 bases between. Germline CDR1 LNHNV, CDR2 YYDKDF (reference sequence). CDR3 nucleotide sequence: TGTGCCACCAGCAGACAGGGGTGGGAGACCCAGTACTTC. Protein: CATSRQGWETQYF.

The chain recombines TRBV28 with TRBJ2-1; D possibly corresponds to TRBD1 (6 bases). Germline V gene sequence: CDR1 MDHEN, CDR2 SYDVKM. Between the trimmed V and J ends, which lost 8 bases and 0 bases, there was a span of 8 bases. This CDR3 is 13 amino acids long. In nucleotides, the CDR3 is TGTGCCAGCGGGGGCAGCTCCTACAATGAGCAGTTCTTC. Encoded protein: CASGGSSYNEQFF.

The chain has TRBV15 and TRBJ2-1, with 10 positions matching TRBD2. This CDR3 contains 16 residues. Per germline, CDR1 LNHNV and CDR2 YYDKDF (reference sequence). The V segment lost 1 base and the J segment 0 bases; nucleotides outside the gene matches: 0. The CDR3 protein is CATSRGLAGSYNEQFF. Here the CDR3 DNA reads TGTGCCACCAGCAGAGGACTAGCGGGCTCCTACAATGAGCAGTTCTTC.

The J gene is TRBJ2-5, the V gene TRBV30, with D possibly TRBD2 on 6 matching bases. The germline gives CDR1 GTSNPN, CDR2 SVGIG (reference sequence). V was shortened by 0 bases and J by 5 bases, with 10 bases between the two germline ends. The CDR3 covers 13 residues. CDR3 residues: CAWSVYGGETQYF. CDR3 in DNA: TGTGCCTGGAGTGTATACGGGGGTGAGACCCAGTACTTC.

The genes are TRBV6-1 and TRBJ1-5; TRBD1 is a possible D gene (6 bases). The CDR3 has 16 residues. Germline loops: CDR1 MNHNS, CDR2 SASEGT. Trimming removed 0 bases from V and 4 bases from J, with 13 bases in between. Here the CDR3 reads CASSEAGGGENQPQHF. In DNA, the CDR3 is TGTGCCAGCAGTGAAGCAGGAGGGGGGGAGAATCAGCCCCAGCATTTT.

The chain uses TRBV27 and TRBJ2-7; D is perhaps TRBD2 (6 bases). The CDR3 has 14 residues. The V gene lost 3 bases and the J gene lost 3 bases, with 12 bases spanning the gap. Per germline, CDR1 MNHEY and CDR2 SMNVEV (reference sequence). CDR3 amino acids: CASSFGDSGYEQYF. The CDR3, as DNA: TGTGCCAGCAGTTTTGGTGATAGCGGCTACGAGCAGTACTTC.

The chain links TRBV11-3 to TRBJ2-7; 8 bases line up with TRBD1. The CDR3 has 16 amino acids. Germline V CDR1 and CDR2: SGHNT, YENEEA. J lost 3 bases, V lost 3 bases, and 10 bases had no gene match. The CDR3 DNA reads TGTGCCAGCAGCTTGGGACAGGCTGTAATTGACTACGAGCAGTACTTC. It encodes CASSLGQAVIDYEQYF.

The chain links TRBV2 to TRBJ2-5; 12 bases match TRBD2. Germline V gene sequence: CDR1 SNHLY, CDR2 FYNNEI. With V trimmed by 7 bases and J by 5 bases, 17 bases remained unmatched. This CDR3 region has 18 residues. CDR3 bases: TGTGCCAGCACCTCTCGAGGACTAGCGGGGCCGGGTGAGGAGACCCAGTACTTC. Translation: CASTSRGLAGPGEETQYF.

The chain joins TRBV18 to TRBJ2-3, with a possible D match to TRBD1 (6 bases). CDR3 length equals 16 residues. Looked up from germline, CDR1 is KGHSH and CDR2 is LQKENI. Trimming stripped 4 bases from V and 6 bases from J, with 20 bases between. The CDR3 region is CASSRRGTIVQDTQYF. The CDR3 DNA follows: TGTGCCAGCTCACGACGTGGGACAATCGTCCAGGATACGCAGTATTTT.

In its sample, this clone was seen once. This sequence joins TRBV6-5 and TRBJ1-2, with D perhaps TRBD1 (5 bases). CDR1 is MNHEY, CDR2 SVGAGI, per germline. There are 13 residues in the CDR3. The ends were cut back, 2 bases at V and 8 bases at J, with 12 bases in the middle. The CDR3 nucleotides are TGTGCCAGCAGTTACGTAGGGACCCGAGGCTACACCTTC. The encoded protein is CASSYVGTRGYTF.

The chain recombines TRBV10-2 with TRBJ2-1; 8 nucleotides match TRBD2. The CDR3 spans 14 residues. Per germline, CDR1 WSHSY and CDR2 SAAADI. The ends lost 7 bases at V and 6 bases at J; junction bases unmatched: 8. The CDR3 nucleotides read TGCGCCAGCAATGTTTTAGGGACTAGCAATGAGCAGTTCTTC. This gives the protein CASNVLGTSNEQFF.

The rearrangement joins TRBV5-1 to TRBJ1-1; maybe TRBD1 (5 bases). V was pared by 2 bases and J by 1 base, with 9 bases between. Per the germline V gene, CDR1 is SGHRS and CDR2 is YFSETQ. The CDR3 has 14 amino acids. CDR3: CASSFAQGNTEAFF. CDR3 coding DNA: TGCGCCAGCAGCTTTGCCCAGGGGAACACTGAAGCTTTCTTT.

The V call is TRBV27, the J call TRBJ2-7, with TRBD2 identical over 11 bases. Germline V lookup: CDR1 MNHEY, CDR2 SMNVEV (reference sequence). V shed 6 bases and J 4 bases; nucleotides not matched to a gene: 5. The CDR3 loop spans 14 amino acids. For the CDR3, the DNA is TGTGCCAGCAGCCCGGGACTAGCGGAGTACGAGCAGTACTTC. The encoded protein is CASSPGLAEYEQYF.